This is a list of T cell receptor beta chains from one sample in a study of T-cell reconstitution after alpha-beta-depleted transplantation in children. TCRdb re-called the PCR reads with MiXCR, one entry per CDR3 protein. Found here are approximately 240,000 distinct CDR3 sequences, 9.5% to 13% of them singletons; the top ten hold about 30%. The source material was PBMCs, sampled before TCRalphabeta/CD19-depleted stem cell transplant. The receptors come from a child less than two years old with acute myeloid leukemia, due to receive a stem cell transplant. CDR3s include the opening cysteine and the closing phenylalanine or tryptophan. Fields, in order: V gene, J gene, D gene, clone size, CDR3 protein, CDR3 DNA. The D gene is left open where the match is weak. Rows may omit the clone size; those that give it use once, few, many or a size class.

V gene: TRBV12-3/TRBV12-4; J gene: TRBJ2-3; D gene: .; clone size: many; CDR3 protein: CASSRRPQRGTDTQYF; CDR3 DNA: TGTGCCAGCAGCCGCCGTCCCCAGCGGGGCACAGATACGCAGTATTTT
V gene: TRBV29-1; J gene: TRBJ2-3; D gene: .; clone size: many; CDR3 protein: CSVTTSTDTQYF; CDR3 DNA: TGCAGCGTGACGACTAGTACAGATACGCAGTATTTT
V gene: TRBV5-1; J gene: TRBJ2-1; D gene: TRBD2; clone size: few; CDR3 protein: CASSLNQKSGRWLSSYNEQFF; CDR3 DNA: TGCGCCAGCAGCTTGAACCAAAAAAGCGGGAGGTGGCTGAGCTCCTACAATGAGCAGTTCTTC
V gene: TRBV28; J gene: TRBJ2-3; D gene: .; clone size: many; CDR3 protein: CASLDTDTDTQYF; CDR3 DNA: TGTGCCAGCCTGGATACTGACACAGATACGCAGTATTTT
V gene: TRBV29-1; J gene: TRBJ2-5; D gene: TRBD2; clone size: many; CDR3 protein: CSLQTSAQETQYF; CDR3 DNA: TGCAGCCTTCAAACTAGCGCCCAAGAGACCCAGTACTTC
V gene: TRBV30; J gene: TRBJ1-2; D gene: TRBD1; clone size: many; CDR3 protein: CAWSVLQVPTGDYGYTF; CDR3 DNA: TGTGCCTGGAGTGTACTGCAGGTACCGACAGGGGACTATGGCTACACCTTC
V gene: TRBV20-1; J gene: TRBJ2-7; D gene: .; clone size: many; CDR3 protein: CSARFSGHSYEQYF; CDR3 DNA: TGCAGTGCTAGATTTAGCGGACACTCCTACGAGCAGTACTTC
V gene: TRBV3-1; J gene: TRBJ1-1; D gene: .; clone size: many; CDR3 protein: CASSFRTTGGTEAFF; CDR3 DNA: TGTGCCAGCAGCTTTCGGACAACCGGAGGCACTGAAGCTTTCTTT
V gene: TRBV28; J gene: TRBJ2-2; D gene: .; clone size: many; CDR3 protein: CASRITNTGELFF; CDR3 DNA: TGTGCCAGCAGAATTACAAACACCGGGGAGCTGTTTTTT
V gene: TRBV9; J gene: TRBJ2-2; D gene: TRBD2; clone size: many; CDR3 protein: CASSVGGRGSGGELFF; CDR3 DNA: TGTGCCAGCAGCGTAGGAGGGCGGGGGAGTGGCGGGGAGCTGTTTTTT
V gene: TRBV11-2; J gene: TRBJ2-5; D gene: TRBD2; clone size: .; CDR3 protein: CASSLAPSGAETQYF; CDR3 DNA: TGTGCCAGCAGCTTAGCCCCTAGCGGGGCAGAGACCCAGTACTTC
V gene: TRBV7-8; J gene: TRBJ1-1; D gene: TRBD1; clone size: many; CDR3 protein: CASSLVGQPMSTEAFF; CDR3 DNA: TGTGCCAGCAGCTTAGTGGGACAGCCCATGAGCACTGAAGCTTTCTTT
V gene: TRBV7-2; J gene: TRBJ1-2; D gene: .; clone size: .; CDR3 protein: CASSLVTSGYTF; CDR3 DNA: TGTGCCAGCAGCTTAGTGACTAGCGGCTACACCTTC
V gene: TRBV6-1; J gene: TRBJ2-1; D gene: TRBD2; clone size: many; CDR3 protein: CASRTGLAGFNNEQFF; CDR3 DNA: TGTGCCAGCAGGACGGGACTAGCGGGCTTCAACAATGAGCAGTTCTTC
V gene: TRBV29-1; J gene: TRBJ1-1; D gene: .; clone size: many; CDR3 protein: CSVGATEAFF; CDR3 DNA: TGCAGCGTTGGGGCCACTGAAGCTTTCTTT
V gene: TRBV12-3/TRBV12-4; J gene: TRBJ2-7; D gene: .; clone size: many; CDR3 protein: CASGGPSYEQYF; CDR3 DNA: TGTGCCAGCGGGGGGCCCTCCTACGAGCAGTACTTC
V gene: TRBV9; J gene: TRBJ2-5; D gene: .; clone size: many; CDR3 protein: CASRPTGAYQETQYF; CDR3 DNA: TGTGCCAGCAGACCTACCGGGGCCTACCAAGAGACCCAGTACTTC
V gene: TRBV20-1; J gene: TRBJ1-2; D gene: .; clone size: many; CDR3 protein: CSARVGGDYGYTF; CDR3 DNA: TGCAGTGCTAGAGTAGGAGGAGACTATGGCTACACCTTC
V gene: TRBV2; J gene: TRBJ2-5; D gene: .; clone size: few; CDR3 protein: CASSFRATKGETQYF; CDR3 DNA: TGTGCCAGCAGTTTTCGGGCCACGAAGGGAGAGACCCAGTACTTC
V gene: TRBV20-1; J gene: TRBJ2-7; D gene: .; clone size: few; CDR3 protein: CSARDERQYSYEQYF; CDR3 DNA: TGCAGTGCTAGAGATGAGCGACAGTATTCCTACGAGCAGTACTTC
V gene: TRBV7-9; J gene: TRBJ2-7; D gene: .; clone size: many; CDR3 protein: CASSSTLQYGYEQYF; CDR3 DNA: TGTGCCAGCAGCTCCACACTCCAATACGGCTACGAGCAGTACTTC
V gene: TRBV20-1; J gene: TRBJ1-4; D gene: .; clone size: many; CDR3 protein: CSAQEDGGSNEKLFF; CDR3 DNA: TGCAGTGCTCAAGAGGACGGGGGATCTAATGAAAAACTGTTTTTT
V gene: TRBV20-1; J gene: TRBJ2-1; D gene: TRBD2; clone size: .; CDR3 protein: CSARGGRASGRRGNNEQFF; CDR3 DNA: TGCAGTGCTAGAGGAGGGAGGGCTAGCGGGAGGAGAGGTAACAATGAGCAGTTCTTC
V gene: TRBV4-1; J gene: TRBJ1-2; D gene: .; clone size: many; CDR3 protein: CASSQTPAVNYGYTF; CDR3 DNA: TGCGCCAGCAGCCAGACCCCGGCGGTGAACTATGGCTACACCTTC
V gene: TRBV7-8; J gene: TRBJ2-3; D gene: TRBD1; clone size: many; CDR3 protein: CASSLLQGAGSTDTQYF; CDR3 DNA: TGTGCCAGCAGCTTATTACAGGGGGCTGGGAGCACAGATACGCAGTATTTT
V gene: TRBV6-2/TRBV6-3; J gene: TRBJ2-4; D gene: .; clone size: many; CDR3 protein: CASSSVGAKNIQYF; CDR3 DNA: TGTGCCAGCAGTTCGGTGGGAGCCAAAAACATTCAGTACTTC
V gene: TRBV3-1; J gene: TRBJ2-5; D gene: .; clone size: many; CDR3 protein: CASSRSGQETQYF; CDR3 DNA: TGTGCCAGCAGCCGGAGCGGTCAAGAGACCCAGTACTTC
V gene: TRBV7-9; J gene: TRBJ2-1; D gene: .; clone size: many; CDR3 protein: CASSLGSLWQFF; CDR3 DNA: TGTGCCAGCAGCTTAGGGTCTCTCTGGCAGTTCTTC
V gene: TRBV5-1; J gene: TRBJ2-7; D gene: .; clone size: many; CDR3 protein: CASSADRSFYEQYF; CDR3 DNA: TGCGCCAGCAGCGCCGACAGGTCCTTCTACGAGCAGTACTTC
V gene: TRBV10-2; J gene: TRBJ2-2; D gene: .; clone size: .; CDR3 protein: CASSESFPVLKRELFF; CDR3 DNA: TGCGCCAGCAGTGAGTCTTTTCCAGTCCTAAAGAGGGAGCTGTTTTTT
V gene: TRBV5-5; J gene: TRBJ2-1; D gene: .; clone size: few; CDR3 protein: CASSLGILCSYNEQFF; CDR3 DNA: TGTGCCAGCAGCTTGGGGATCCTATGCTCCTACAATGAGCAGTTCTTC
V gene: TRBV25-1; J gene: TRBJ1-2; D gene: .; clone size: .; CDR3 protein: CASSESVGYGYTF; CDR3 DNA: TGTGCCAGCAGTGAATCCGTGGGGTATGGCTACACCTTC
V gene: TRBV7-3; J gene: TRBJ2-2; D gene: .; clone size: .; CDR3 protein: CASKPTVNTGELFF; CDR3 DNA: TGTGCCAGCAAACCGACAGTTAACACCGGGGAGCTGTTTTTT
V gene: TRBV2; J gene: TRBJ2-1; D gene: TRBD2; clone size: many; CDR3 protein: CASSRREGRNEQFF; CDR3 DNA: TGTGCCAGCAGTCGGCGGGAGGGCCGGAATGAGCAGTTCTTC
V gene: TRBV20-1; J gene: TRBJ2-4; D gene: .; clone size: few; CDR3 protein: CSARGSGEENKNIQYF; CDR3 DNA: TGCAGTGCTAGAGGATCTGGGGAAGAAAACAAAAACATTCAGTACTTC
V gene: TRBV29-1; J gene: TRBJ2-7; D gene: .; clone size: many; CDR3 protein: CSAQQGQGGYEQYF; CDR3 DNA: TGCAGCGCCCAACAAGGACAGGGAGGGTACGAGCAGTACTTC
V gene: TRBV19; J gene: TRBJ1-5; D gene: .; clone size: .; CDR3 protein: CASTLRGGLGNQPQHF; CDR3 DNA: TGTGCCAGTACCCTTAGAGGAGGGTTGGGCAATCAGCCCCAGCATTTT
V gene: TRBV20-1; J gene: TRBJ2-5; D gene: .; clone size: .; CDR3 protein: CSATRGAWAEETQYF; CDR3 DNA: TGCAGTGCCACCCGGGGGGCTTGGGCAGAAGAGACCCAGTACTTC
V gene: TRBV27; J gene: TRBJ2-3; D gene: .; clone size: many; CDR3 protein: CASRPGPRTDTQYF; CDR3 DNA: TGTGCCAGCAGACCAGGGCCACGCACAGATACGCAGTATTTT
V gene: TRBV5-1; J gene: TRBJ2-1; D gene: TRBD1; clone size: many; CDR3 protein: CASSNPGQPFDEQFF; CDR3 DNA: TGCGCCAGCAGCAATCCGGGACAGCCATTCGATGAGCAGTTCTTC
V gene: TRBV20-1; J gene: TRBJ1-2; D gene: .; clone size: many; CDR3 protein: CSARVPGVWGYTF; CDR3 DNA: TGCAGTGCTAGAGTTCCCGGGGTTTGGGGCTACACCTTC